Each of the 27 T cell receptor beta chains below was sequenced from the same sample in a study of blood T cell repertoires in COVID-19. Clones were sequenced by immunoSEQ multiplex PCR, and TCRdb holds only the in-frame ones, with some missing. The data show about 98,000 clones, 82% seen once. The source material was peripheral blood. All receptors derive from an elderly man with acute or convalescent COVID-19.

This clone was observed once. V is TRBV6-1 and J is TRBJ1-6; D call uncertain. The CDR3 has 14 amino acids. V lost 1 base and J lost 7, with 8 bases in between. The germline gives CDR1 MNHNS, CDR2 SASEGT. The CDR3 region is CASSEEAKNSPLHF. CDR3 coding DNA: TGTGCCAGCAGTGAAGAAGCCAAAAATTCACCCCTCCACTTT.

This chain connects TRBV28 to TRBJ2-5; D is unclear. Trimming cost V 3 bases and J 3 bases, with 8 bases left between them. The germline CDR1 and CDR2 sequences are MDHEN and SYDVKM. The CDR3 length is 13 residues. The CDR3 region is CASSFLGKETQYF. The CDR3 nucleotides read TGTGCCAGCAGTTTCCTAGGCAAAGAGACCCAGTACTTC.

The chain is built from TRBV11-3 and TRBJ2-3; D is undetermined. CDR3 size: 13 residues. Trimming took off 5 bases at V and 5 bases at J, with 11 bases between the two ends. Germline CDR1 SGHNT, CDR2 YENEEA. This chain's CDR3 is CASSPSSVDTQYF. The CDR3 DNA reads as TGTGCCAGCAGCCCGTCCAGCGTAGATACGCAGTATTTT. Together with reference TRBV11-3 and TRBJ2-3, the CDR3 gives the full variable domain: EAGVVQSPRYKIIEKKQPVAFWCNPISGHNTLYWYLQNLGQGPELLIRYENEEAVDDSQLPKDRFSAERLKGVDSTLKIQPAELGDSAVYLCASSPSSVDTQYFGPGTRLTVL.

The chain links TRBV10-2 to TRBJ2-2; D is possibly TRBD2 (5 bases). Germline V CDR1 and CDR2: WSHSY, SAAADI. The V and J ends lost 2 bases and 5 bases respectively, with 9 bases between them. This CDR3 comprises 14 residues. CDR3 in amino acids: CASSERGFTGELFF. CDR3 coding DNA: TGCGCCAGCAGTGAGCGGGGTTTTACCGGGGAGCTGTTTTTT.

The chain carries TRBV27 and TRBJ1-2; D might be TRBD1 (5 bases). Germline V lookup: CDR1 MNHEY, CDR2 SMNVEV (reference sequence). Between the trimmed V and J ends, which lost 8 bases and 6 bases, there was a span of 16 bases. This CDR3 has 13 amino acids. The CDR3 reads CASSPKPGDGYTF. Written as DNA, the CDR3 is TGTGCCAGCTCTCCTAAGCCGGGGGATGGCTACACCTTC.

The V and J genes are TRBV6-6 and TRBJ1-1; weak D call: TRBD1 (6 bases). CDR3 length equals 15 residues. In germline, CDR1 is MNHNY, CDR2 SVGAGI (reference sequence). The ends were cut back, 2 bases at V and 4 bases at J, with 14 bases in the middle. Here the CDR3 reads CASSYPPDRLTEAFF. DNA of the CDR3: TGTGCCAGCAGTTACCCTCCCGACAGGCTCACTGAAGCTTTCTTT.

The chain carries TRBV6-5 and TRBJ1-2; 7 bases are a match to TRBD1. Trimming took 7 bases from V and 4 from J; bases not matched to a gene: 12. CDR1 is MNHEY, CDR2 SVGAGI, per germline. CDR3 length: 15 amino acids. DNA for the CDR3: TGTGCCAGCACATTAGAGGTGGGACAGCCCTATGGCTACACCTTC. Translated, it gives CASTLEVGQPYGYTF.

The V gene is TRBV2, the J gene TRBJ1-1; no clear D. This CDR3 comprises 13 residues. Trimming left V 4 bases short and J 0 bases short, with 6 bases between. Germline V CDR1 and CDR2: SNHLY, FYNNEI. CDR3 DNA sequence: TGTGCCAGCAGTGGCCAGGTGAACACTGAAGCTTTCTTT. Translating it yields CASSGQVNTEAFF.

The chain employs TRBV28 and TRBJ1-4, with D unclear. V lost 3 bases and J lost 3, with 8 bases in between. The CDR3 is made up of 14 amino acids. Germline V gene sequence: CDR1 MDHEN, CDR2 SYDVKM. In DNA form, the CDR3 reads TGTGCCAGCAGTTTTAGCCAGCCTAATGAAAAACTGTTTTTT. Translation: CASSFSQPNEKLFF.

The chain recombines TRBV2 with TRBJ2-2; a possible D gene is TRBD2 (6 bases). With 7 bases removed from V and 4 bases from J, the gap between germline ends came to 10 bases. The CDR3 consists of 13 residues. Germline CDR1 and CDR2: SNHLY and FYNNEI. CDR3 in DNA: TGTGCCAGCACAAGCGGGCGCACCGGGGAGCTGTTTTTT. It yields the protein CASTSGRTGELFF.

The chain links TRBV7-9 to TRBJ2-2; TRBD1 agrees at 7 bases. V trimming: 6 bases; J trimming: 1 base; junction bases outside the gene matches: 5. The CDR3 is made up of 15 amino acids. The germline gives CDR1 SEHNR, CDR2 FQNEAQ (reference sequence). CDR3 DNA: TGTGCCAGCAGTTCGACAGGGCAGAACACCGGGGAGCTGTTTTTT. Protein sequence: CASSSTGQNTGELFF.

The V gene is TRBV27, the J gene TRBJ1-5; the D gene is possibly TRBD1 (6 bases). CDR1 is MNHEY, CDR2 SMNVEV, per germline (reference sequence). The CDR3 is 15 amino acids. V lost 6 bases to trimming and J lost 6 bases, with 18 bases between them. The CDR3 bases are TGTGCCAGCAGGGCGAACAGGGAGATTGCTCAGCCCCAGCATTTT. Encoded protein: CASRANREIAQPQHF.

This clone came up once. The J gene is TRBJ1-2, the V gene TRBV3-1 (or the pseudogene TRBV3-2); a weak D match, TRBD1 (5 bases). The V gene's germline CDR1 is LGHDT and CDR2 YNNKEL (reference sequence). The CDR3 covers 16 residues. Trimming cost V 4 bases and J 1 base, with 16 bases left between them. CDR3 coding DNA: TGTGCCAGCAGCCCAACGAGACGGGGGAATAACTATGGCTACACCTTC. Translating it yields CASSPTRRGNNYGYTF.

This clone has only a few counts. The CDR3 bases are TGTGCCAGCAGCTCCGTTAGGGGGTTTGAAGCTTTCTTT. Translation gives CASSSVRGFEAFF. This chain uses TRBV7-8 with TRBJ1-1; TRBD1 might be the D (6 bases). This CDR3 spans 13 amino acids. Trimming shortened V by 4 bases and J by 7 bases, and 13 bases separated the two germline ends. Germline assignment: CDR1 SGHVS and CDR2 FQNEAQ.

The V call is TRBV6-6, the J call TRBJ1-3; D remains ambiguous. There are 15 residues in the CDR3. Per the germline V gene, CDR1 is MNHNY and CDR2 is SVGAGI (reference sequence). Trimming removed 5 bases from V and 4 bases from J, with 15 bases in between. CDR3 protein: CASSLEAVSGNTIYF. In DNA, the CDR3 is TGTGCCAGCAGTCTAGAAGCGGTGTCGGGAAACACCATATATTTT.

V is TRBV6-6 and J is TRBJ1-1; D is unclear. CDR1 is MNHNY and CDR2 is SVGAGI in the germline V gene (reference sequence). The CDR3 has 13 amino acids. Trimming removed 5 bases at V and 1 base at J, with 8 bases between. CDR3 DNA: TGTGCCAGCAGTACCCGACAGAACACTGAAGCTTTCTTT. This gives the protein CASSTRQNTEAFF.

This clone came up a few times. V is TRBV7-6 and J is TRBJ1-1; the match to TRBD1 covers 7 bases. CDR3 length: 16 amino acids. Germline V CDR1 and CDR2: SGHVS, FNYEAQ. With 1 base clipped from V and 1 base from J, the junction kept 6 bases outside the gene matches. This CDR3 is CASSLVGDSPNTEAFF. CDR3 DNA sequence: TGTGCCAGCAGCTTAGTAGGGGACAGTCCGAACACTGAAGCTTTCTTT. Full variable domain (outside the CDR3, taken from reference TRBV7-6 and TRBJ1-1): GAGVSQSPRYKVTKRGQDVALRCDPISGHVSLYWYRQALGQGPEFLTYFNYEAQQDKSGLPNDRFSAERPEGSISTLTIQRTEQRDSAMYRCASSLVGDSPNTEAFFGQGTRLTVV.

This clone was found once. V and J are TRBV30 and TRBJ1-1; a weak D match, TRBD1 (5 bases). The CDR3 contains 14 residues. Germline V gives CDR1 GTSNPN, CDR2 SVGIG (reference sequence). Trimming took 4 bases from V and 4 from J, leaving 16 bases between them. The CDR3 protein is CAWNEERGVTEAFF. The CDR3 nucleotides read TGTGCCTGGAACGAGGAACGGGGGGTCACTGAAGCTTTCTTT.

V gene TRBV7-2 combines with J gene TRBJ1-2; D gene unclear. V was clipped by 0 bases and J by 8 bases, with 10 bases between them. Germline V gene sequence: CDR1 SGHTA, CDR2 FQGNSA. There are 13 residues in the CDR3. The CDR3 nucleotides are TGTGCCAGCAGCTTAGCCACTAGTGGGGGCTACACCTTC. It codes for CASSLATSGGYTF.

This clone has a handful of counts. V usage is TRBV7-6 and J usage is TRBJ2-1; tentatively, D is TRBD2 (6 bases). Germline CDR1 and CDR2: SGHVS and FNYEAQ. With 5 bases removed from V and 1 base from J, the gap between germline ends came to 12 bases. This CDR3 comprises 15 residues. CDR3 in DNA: TGTGCCAGCAGCCCGCGGAGGGCATCCTACAATGAGCAGTTCTTC. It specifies CASSPRRASYNEQFF.

CDR3 in DNA: TGCGCCAGCAGCCAAGGGACTAGCGGATCCCCAGAGGGTGAGCAGTTCTTC. This codes for CASSQGTSGSPEGEQFF. The V gene is TRBV4-1, the J gene TRBJ2-1; 10 positions match TRBD2. V lost 1 base and J lost 9; bases outside the gene matches: 12. Germline V gene sequence: CDR1 MGHRA, CDR2 YSYEKL. The CDR3 sequence is 17 residues long.

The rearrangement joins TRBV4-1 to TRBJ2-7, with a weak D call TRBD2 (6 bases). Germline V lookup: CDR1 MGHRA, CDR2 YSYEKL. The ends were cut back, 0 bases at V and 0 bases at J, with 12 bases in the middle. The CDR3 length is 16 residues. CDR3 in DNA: TGCGCCAGCAGCCAAGATCGGGGCGGGATCTCCTACGAGCAGTACTTC. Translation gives CASSQDRGGISYEQYF.

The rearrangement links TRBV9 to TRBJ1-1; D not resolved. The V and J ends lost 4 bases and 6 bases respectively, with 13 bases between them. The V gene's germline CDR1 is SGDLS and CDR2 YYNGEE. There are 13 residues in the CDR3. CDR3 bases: TGTGCCAGCAGCCCCGCGGCCCAGCCTGAAGCTTTCTTT. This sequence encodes CASSPAAQPEAFF.

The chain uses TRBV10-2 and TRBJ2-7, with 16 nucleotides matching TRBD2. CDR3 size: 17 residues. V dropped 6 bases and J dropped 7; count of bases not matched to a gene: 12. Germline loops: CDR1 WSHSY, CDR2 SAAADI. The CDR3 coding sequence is TGCGCCAGCAGCCCAGGGGGACTAGCGGGAGGGCCAGGGGAGCAGTACTTC. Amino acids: CASSPGGLAGGPGEQYF.

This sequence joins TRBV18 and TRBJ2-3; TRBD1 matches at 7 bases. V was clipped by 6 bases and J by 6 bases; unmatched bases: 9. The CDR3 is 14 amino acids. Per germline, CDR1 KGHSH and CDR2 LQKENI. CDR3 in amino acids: CASSPDRVSDTQYF. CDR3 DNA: TGTGCCAGCTCTCCCGACAGGGTCAGTGATACGCAGTATTTT.

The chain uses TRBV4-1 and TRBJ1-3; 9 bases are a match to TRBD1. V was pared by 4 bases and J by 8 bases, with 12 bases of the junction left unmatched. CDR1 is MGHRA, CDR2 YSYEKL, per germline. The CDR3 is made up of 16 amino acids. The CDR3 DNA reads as TGCGCCAGCAGCCGCAGGTTAGGGACAGGGTCAGACACCATATATTTT. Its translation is CASSRRLGTGSDTIYF.

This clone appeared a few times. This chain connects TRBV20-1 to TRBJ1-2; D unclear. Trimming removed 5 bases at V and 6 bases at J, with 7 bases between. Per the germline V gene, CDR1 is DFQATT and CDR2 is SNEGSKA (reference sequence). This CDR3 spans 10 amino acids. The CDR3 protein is CSAQRDGYTF. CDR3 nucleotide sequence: TGCAGTGCTCAGCGGGATGGCTACACCTTC.